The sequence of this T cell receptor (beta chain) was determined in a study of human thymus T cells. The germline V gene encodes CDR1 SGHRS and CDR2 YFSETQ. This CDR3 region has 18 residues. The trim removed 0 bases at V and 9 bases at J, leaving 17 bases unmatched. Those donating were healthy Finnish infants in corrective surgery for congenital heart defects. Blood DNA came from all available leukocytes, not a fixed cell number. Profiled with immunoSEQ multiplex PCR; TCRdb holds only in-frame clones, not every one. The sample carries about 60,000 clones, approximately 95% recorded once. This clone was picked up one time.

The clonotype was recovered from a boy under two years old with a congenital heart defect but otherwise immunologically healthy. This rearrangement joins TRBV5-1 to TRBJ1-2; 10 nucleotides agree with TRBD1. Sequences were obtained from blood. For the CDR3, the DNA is TGCGCCAGCAGCTTGGGCGCGACAGGGGGCACCTGGGGCGATAGCTACACCTTC. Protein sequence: CASSLGATGGTWGDSYTF.